This T cell receptor (beta chain) was sequenced for a study of OX40 agonist ivuxolimab in advanced cancers. CDR1 is GTSNPN, CDR2 SVGIG, per germline (reference sequence). The CDR3 contains 12 residues. Trimming shortened V by 2 bases and J by 5 bases, and 9 bases separated the two germline ends. Assay: immunoSEQ multiplex PCR; the TCRdb copy retains only in-frame clones and omits some. The profile shows 59,000 or so clones, 82% of them singletons. Specimen: CD4+ or CD8+ T cells sorted from blood, collected in a trial of the OX40 agonist ivuxolimab. The rearrangement joins TRBV30 to TRBJ1-1, with D hard to call. This receptor was obtained from an adult with an advanced solid tumor such as melanoma, head and neck, liver or kidney cancer. The CDR3 DNA reads TGTGCCTGGAGTCCGGGGAGGACTGAAGCTTTCTTT. Translated: CAWSPGRTEAFF.